This T cell receptor beta chain was recovered during a study of CD4+ T cells in melanoma (dated 2022 in TCRdb). Broadly, across the study: Neoantigen-specific CD4+ T cells in human melanoma were what the study investigated.

To note about this clone: It has no known antigen specificity. No base quality values were provided; no much bigger clone lies one nucleotide off.

CDR1 and CDR2 were assigned from the germline V gene as MNHEY and SVGAGI. Trimming leaves V shorter by 6 bases and J shorter by 1 base, with the junction holding 5 bases beyond the gene matches. Including the terminal cysteine and phenylalanine, the CDR3 comprises 14 residues. The DNA shown is the 42-base CDR3, in frame from base 1. The donors were people with melanoma. Overall study outcomes, separate from this receptor: According to the report, neoantigen-specific CD4+ T cells in melanoma displayed diverse differentiation states. Neoantigen-specific CD4+ T cells were reported to be correlated with the function of CD8+ T cells, macrophages and B cells.

The library was produced with the immunoSEQ multiplex PCR assay. TCRdb re-hosts the immuneACCESS table, in-frame sequences only. Its copies lack some clones; in the studies checked, an unresolved V gene accounts for under half of them, and the cause for the rest is not known. The sample has 9,500 to 13,000 clones on record, approximately 70% of them singletons. Together, the top ten hold 10% to 15% of the sample. Input material: cells from a culture (not recorded whether cultured in vitro). This TCR came from a human donor with melanoma. The chain is made from TRBV6-5 and TRBJ1-1, and TRBD1 matches 7 of the central bases. Here is the DNA: TGTGCCAGCAGACCGGGACAGAAGAACACTGAAGCTTTCTTT. The translation is CASRPGQKNTEAFF.